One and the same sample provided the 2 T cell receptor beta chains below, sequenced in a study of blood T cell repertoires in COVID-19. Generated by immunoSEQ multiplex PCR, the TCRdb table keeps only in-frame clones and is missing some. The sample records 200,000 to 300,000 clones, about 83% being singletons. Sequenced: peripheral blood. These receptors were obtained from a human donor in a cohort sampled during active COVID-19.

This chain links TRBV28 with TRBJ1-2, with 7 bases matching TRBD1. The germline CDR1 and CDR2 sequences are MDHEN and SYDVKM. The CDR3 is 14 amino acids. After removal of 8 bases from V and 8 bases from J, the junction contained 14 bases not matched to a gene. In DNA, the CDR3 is TGTGCCAGCTCCTCGGGACAGAACGATTGGGGCTACACCTTC. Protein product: CASSSGQNDWGYTF.

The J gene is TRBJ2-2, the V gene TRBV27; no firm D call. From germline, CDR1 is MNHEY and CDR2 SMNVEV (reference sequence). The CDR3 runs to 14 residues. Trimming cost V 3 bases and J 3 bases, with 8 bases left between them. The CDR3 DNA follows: TGTGCCAGCAGTTTTACAGTTCACACCGGGGAGCTGTTTTTT. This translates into CASSFTVHTGELFF.